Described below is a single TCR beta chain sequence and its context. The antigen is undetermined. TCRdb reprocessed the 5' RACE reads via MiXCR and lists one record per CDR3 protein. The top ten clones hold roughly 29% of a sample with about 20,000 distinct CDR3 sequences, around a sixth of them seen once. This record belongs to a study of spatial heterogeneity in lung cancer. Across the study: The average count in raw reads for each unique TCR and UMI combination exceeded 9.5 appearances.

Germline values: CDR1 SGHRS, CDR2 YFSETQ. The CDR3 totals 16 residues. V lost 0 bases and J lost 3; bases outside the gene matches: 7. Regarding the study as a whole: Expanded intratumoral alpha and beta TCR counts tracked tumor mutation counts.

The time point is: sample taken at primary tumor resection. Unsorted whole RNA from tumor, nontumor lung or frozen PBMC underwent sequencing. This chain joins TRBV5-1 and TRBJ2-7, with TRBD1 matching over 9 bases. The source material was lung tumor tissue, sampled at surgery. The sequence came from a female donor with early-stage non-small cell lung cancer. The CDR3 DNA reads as TGCGCCAGCAGCTTGGCCGGGGACAGGGCTCTCTACGAGCAGTACTTC. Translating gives CASSLAGDRALYEQYF. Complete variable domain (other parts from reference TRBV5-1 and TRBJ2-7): KAGVTQTPRYLIKTRGQQVTLSCSPISGHRSVSWYQQTPGQGLQFLFEYFSETQRNKGNFPGRFSGRQFSNSRSEMNVSTLELGDSALYLCASSLAGDRALYEQYFGPGTRLTVT.